This is a list of T cell receptor beta chains from one sample in a study of T cell responses to AZD1222 COVID-19 vaccine. Measured with immunoSEQ multiplex PCR; TCRdb has only the in-frame clones, and not every one. The data show about 130,000 clones, with around 90% seen just once and under 9.5% held by the top ten. The material sequenced was peripheral blood, taken on day 0 of AZD1222 vaccination. These receptors were taken from an adult in good health. Each CDR3 is given without its conserved first and last residue. D genes are given only for firm matches.

CDR3 length,D gene,V gene,J gene,CDR3 protein
12,NA,TRBV3-1/TRBV3-2,TRBJ2-5,ASSQDDRGETQY
14,NA,TRBV5-1,TRBJ1-5,ASSPGTVNSNQPQH
9,NA,TRBV11-3,TRBJ2-7,ASSSDREQY
10,NA,TRBV2,TRBJ1-4,ASSEAQEKLF
15,TRBD2,TRBV25-1,TRBJ2-7,ASSAGLAGGGVYEQY
14,TRBD2,TRBV25-1,TRBJ2-1,ASTEGLAGDYNEQF
15,NA,TRBV4-1,TRBJ1-1,ASSHARGLLRNTEAF
14,NA,TRBV4-1,TRBJ2-7,ASSHMGGQSPYEQY
13,TRBD1,TRBV7-6,TRBJ1-5,ASSSQTGVNQPQH
13,NA,TRBV6-5,TRBJ1-5,ASSSDRNSNQPQH
9,TRBD1,TRBV10-3,TRBJ2-7,ASQGSYEQY
13,NA,TRBV19,TRBJ2-7,ASSIKGVSAGEQY
10,NA,TRBV5-4,TRBJ2-7,ASSFPRSEQY
14,TRBD1,TRBV5-1,TRBJ1-6,ASSLGTGSYNSPLH
13,NA,TRBV11-1,TRBJ1-6,ASSLRGTPNSPLH
10,TRBD1,TRBV29-1,TRBJ2-1,SVEEGGSEQF
14,NA,TRBV7-3,TRBJ2-3,ASSFGGRGSTDTQY
18,TRBD2,TRBV3-1/TRBV3-2,TRBJ2-7,ASSLVTGTSGTSEKYEQY
10,NA,TRBV5-1,TRBJ2-7,ASSLDFSEQY
14,TRBD1,TRBV9,TRBJ1-3,ASSVAGGLGGNTIY
11,NA,TRBV10-2,TRBJ1-2,ASRGPQGSGYT
14,NA,TRBV24-1,TRBJ2-1,ATSDPTGPSYNEQF
12,TRBD1,TRBV19,TRBJ1-2,ASSIIWDRDGYT
13,NA,TRBV6-5,TRBJ1-1,ASSYSSGLNTEAF